This TCR beta chain was identified in a study of OX40 agonist ivuxolimab in advanced cancers. Across the study: Dose-escalation subjects each had hepatocellular carcinoma, melanoma, renal cell or head and neck cancer.

Concerning this clone: Its antigen is unknown.

Findings and limits, study-wide: Circulating CD4+ and CD8+ T cells showed clonal expansion by week 6 at 0.1 to 3.0 mg/kg. Antigen targets of the expanded peripheral T cells went undetermined.

Measured with immunoSEQ multiplex PCR; TCRdb has only the in-frame clones, and not every one. The sample contains 50,000 to 65,000 clones, approximately 85% of which appear only once. Germline V gene sequence: CDR1 SGHTA, CDR2 FQGNSA. The CDR3 runs 13 residues. After removal of 1 base from V and 4 bases from J, the junction contained 0 bases not matched to a gene. V is TRBV7-2 and J is TRBJ2-7; 8 nucleotides agree with TRBD1. The origin of this receptor is an adult with an advanced solid tumor such as melanoma, head and neck, liver or kidney cancer. The starting material was CD4+ or CD8+ T cells sorted from blood, obtained in a trial of the OX40 agonist ivuxolimab. Here the CDR3 DNA reads TGTGCCAGCAGCTTAGGGGACAGGTACGAGCAGTACTTC. It translates to CASSLGDRYEQYF.